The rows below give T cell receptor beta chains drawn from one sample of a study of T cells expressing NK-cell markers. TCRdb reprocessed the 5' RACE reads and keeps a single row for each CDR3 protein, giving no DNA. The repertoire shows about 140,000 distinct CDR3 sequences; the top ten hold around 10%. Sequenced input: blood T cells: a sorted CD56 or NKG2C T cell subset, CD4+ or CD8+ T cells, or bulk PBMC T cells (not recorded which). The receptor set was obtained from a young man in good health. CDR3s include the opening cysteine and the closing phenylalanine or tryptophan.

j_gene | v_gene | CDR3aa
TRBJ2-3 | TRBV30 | CAWSVEDRGNTQYF
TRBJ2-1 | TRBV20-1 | CSAAAAKRWQFF
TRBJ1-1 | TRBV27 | CASSRGMNTEAFF
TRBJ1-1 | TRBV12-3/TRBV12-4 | CASSSRTGWDTEAFF
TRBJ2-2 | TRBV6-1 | CASRGLGAGELFF
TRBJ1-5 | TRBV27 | CASSLGRNNQPQHF
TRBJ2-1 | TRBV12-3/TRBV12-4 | CASSLLAYDSSYNEQFF
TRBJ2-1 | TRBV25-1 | CASTPGQGMNEQFF
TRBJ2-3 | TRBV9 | CASSVDRLSDTQYF
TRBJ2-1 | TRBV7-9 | CASSLENRVDEQFF
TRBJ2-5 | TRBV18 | CASSPLKYQETQYF
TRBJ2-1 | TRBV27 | CASSSPQLAGGLDEQFF
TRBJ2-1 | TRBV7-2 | CASSLGRYQGTSSYNEQFF
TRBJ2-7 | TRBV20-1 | CSATDSFDDYEQYF
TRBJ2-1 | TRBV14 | CASRTSGSHYNEQFF
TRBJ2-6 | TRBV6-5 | CASSYQGRANVLTF
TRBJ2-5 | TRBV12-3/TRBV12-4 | CASSLAAGEVAETQYF
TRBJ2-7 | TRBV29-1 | CSVGVERDLPYEQYF
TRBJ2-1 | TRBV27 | CASSLGRPRDRSYNEQFF
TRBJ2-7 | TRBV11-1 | CASSLANGKVLLTYEQYF
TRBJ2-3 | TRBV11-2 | CASSLERRVQLTDTQYF
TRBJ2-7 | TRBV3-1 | CASSPKRGVYYEQYF
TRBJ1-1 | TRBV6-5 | CASSYAGQLNTEAFF
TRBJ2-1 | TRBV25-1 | CASSDTSQGDEQFF
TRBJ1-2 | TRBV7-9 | CASSLSRQGNSDGYPF
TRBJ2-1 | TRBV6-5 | CASSNNRDRGSMEFF
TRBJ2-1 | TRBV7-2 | CASSPGLAGTYYNEQFF
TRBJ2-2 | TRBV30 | CAWPGQAANTGELFF
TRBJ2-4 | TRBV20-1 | CSARVGWTDGAKNIQYF
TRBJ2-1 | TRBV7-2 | CASSPLGGADEQFF
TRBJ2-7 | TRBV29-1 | CSVVSGSPASSYEQYF
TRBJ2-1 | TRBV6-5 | CASSYGGGPHNEQFF
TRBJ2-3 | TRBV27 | CASSLEKPGEDTQYF
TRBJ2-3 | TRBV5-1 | CATGEGTSGPDTQYF
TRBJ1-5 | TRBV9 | CASSGEGGANQPQHF
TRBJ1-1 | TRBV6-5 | CASSYEGSNTEAFF
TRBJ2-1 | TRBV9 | CASSVWGGDEQFF
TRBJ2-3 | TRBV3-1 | CASSQTPGGLSSSTDTQYF
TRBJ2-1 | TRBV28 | CASSFVPGDRHNEQFF
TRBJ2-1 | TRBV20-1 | CSALSGSTYNEQFF
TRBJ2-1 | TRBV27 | CASRASPSSYNEQFF
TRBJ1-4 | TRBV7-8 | CASSLPRTGVATNEKLFF
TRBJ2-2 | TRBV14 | CASSWTSGSPGELFF
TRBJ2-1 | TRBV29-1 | CSVVLGAREYEQFF
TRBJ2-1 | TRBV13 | CASSWGTGDGNEQFF
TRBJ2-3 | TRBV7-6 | CASSLGATQYF
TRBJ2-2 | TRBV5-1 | CASSYLSSGIGTGELFF
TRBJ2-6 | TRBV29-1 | CSVDDRGASGANVLTF
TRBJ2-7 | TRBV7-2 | CASTQGGREQYF
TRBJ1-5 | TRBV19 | CASSETDSHVQPQHF
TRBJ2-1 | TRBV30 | CAWISTGYNEQFF
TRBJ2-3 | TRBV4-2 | CASSQTLAGGGTDTQYF
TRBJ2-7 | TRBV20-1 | CSARRQGGEQYF
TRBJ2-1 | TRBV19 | CASTTGTTGLLYEQFF
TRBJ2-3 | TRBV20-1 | CSAKPSGASTDTQYF
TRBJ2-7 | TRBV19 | CASVEWGPGNYEQYF
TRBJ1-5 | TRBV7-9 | CASSSSGQGGQPQHF